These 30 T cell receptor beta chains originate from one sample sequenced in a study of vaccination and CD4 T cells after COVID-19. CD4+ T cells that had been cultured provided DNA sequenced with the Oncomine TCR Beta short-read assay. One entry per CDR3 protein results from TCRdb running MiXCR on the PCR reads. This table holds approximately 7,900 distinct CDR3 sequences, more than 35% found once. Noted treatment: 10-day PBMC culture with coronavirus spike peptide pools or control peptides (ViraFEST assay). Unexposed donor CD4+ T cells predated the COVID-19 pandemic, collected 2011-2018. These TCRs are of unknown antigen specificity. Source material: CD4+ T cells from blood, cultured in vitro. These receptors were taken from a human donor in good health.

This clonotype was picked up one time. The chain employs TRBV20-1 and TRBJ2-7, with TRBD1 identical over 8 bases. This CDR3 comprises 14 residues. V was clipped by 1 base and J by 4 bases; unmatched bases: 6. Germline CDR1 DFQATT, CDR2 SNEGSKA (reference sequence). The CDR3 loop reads CSARVAGGRYEQYF. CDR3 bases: TGCAGTGCTAGAGTTGCAGGGGGCAGGTACGAGCAGTACTTC.

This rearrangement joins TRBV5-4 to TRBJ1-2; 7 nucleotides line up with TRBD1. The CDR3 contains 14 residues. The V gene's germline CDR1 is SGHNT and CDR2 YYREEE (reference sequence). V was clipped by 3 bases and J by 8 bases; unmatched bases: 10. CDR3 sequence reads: CASSSGQVGFGYTF. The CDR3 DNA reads TGTGCCAGCAGCTCAGGACAGGTGGGATTCGGCTACACCTTC.

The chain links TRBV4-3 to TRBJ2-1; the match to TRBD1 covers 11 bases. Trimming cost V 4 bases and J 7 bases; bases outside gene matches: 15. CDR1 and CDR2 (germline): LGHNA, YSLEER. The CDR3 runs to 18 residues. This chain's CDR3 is CASSRASKDRGHGNEQFF. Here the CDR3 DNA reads TGCGCCAGCAGCCGCGCCTCTAAGGACAGGGGGCATGGGAATGAGCAGTTCTTC.

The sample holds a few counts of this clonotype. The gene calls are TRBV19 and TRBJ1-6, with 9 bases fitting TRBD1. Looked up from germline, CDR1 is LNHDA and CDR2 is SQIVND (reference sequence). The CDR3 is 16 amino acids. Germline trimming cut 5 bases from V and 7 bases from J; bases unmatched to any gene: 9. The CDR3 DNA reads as TGTGCCAGTAGTCTCACGGGACAGGGTAACAATTCACCCCTCCACTTT. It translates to CASSLTGQGNNSPLHF.

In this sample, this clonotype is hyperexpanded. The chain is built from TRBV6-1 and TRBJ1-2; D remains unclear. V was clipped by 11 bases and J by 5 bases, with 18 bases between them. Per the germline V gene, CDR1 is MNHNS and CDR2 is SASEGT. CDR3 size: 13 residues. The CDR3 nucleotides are TGTGCCGCGGCAGCCCTAGGGTTATATGGCTACACCTTC. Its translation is CAAAALGLYGYTF.

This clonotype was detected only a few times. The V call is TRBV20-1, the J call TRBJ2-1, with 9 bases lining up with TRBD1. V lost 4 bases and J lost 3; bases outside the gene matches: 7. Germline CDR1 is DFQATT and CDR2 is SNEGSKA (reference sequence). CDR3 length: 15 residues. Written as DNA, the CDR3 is TGCAGTGCTACAGATACAGGGGGCCTCTACAATGAGCAGTTCTTC. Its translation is CSATDTGGLYNEQFF.

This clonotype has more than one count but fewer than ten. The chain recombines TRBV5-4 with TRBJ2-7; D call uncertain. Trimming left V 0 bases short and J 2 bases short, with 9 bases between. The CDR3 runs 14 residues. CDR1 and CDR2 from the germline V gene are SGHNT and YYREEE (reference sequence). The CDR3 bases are TGTGCCAGCAGCTTGGGCCCACAAACCTACGAGCAGTACTTC. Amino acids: CASSLGPQTYEQYF.

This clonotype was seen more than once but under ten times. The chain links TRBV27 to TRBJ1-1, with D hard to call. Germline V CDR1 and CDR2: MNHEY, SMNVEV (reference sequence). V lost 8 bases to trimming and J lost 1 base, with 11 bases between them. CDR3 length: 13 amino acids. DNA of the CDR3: TGTGCCAGCTCCGGACGGGCGAACACTGAAGCTTTCTTT. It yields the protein CASSGRANTEAFF.

The CDR3 nucleotides read TGTGCCAGCAGCTTGGGGGGCGGGAGGGCAGATACGCAGTATTTT. Amino acids: CASSLGGGRADTQYF. This sequence joins TRBV5-4 and TRBJ2-3, with 9 bases lining up with TRBD2. CDR1 and CDR2 (germline): SGHNT, YYREEE (reference sequence). The CDR3 runs to 15 residues. The junction had 3 bases not matched to a gene; V was cut back by 0 bases and J by 4 bases.

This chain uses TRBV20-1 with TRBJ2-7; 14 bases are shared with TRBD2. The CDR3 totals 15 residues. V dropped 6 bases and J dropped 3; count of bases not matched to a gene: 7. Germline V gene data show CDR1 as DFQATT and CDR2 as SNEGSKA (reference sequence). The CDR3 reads CSAPGLAGAHYEQYF. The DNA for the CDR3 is TGCAGTGCCCCGGGACTAGCGGGGGCCCACTACGAGCAGTACTTC.

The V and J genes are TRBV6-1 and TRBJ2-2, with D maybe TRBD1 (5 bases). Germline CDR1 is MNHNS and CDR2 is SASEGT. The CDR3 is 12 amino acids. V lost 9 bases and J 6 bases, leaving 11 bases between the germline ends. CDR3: CASTEGAGELFF. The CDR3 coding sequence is TGTGCCAGTACGGAAGGGGCCGGGGAGCTGTTTTTT.

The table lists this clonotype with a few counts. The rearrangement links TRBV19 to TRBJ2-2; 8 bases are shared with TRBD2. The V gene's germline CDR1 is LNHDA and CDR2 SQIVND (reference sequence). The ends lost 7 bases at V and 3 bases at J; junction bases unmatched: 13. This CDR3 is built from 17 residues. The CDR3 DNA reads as TGTGCCAGTACCGATCAGGGGCTAGCGGGCTACACCGGGGAGCTGTTTTTT. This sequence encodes CASTDQGLAGYTGELFF.

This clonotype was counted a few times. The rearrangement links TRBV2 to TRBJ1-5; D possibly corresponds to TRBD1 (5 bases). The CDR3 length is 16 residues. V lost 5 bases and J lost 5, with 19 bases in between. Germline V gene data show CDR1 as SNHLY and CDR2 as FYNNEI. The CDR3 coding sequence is TGTGCCAGCAGTCGAGCCCACAGGCGCTTGGATCAGCCCCAGCATTTT. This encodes CASSRAHRRLDQPQHF.

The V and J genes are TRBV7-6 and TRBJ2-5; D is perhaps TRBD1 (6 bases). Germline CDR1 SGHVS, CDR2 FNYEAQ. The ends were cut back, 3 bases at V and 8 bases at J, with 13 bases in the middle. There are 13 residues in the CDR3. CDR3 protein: CASSLGTTTTQYF. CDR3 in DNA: TGTGCCAGCAGCTTGGGGACAACAACTACCCAGTACTTC.

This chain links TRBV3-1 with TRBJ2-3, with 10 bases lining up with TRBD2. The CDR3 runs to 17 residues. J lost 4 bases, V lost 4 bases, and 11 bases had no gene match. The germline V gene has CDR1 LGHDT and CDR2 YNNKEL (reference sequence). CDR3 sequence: CASSPWDSGRRADTQYF. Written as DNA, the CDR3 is TGTGCCAGCAGCCCTTGGGATAGCGGGAGGCGGGCAGATACGCAGTATTTT.

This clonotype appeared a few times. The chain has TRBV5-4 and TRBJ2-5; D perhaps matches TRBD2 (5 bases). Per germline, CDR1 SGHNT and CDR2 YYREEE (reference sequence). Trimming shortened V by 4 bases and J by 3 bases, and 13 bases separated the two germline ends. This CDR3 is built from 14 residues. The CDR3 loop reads CASSRSTGKETQYF. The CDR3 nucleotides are TGTGCCAGCAGCAGATCAACGGGGAAAGAGACCCAGTACTTC.

In nucleotides, the CDR3 is TGTGCCAGCAGTTCCCCACAGAGACAGCTCTACGAGCAGTACTTC. Protein sequence: CASSSPQRQLYEQYF. The genes are TRBV28 and TRBJ2-7; TRBD1 is a possible D gene (5 bases). The CDR3 consists of 15 residues. The germline V and J ends were trimmed by 4 bases and 3 bases, with 16 bases remaining between them. In germline, CDR1 is MDHEN, CDR2 SYDVKM.

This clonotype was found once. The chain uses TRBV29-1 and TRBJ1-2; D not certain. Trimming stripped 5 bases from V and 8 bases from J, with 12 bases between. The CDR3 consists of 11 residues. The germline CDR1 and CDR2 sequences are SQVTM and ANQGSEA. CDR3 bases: TGCAGCGTTTACTCGATAATAGGCTACACCTTC. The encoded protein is CSVYSIIGYTF.

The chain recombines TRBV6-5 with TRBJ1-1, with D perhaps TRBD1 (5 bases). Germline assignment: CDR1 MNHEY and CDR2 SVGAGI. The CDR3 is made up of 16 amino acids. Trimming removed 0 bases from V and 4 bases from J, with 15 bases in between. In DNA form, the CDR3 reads TGTGCCAGCAGTTACTCGACGGCAGGGTTCCCCACTGAAGCTTTCTTT. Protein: CASSYSTAGFPTEAFF.

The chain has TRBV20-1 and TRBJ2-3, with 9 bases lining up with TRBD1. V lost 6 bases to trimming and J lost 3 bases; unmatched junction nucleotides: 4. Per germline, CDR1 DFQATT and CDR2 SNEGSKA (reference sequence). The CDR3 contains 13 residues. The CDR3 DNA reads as TGCAGTGCCCACGACAGGGGGACAGATACGCAGTATTTT. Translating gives CSAHDRGTDTQYF.

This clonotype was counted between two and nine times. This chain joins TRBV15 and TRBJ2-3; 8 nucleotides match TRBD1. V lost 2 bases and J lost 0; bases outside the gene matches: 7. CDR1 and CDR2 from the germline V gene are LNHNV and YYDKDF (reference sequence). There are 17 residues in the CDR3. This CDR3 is CATSRQRQGRSTDTQYF. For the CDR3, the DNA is TGTGCCACCAGCAGACAAAGACAGGGGAGGAGCACAGATACGCAGTATTTT.

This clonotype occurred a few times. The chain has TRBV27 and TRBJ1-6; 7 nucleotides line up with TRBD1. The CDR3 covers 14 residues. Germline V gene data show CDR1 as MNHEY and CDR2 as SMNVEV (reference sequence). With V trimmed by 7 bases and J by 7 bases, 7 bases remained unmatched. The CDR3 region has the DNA TGTGCCAGCACCTTCACAGGGGTAAATTCACCCCTCCACTTT. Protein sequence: CASTFTGVNSPLHF.

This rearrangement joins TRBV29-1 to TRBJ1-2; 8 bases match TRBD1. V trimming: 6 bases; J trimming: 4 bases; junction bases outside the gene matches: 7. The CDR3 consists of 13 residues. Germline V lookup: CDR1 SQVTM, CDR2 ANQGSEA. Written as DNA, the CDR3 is TGCAGCGTCCGACAGGGGTCTGGCTATGGCTACACCTTC. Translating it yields CSVRQGSGYGYTF. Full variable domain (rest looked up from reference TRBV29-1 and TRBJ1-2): SAVISQKPSRDICQRGTSLTIQCQVDSQVTMMFWYRQQPGQSLTLIATANQGSEATYESGFVIDKFPISRPNLTFSTLTVSNMSPEDSSIYLCSVRQGSGYGYTFGSGTRLTVV.

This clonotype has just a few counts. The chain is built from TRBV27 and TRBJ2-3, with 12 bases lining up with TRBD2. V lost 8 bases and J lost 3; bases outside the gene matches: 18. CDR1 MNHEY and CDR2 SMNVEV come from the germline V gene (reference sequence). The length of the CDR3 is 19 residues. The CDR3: CASATSGGPWGVRTDTQYF. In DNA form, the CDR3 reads TGTGCCAGCGCGACTAGCGGGGGACCTTGGGGCGTCAGAACAGATACGCAGTATTTT.

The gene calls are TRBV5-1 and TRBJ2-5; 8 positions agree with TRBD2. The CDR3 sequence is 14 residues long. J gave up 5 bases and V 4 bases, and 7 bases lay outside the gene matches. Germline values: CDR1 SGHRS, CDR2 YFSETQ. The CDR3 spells CASSHSGIKETQYF. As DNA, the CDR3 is TGCGCCAGCAGCCATAGCGGGATTAAGGAGACCCAGTACTTC.

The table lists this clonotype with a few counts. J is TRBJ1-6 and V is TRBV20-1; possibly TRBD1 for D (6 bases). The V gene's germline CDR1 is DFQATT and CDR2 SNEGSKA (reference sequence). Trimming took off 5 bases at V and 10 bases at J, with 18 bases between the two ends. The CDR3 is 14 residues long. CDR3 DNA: TGCAGTGCTGGTACAACAGGGTCGGGCTCACCCCTCCACTTT. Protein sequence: CSAGTTGSGSPLHF.

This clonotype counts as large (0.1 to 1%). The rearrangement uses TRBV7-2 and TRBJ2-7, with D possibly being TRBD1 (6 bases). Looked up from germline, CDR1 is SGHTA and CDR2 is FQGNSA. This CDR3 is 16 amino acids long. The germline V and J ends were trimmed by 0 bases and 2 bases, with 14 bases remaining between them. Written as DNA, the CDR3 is TGTGCCAGCAGCTTAGCTCCCCCAGGGGCCGCCTACGAGCAGTACTTC. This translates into CASSLAPPGAAYEQYF.

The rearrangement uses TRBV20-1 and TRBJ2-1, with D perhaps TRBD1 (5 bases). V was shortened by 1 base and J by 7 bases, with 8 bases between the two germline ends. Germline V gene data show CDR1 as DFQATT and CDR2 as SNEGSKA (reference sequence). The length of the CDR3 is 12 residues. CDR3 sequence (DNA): TGCAGTGCTAGAGCAGGGTGGAATGAGCAGTTCTTC. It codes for CSARAGWNEQFF.

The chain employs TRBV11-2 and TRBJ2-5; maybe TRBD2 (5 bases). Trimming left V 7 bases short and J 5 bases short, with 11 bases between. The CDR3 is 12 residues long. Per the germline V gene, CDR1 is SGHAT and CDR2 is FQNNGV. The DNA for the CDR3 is TGTGCCAGCATGAGGAGGTTGGAGACCCAGTACTTC. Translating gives CASMRRLETQYF.

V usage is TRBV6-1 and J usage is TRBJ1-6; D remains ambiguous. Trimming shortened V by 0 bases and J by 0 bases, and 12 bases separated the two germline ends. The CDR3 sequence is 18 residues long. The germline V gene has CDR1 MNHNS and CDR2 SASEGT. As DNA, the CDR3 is TGTGCCAGCAGTGAAGCCGGACTTCACCTCTCCTATAATTCACCCCTCCACTTT. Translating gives CASSEAGLHLSYNSPLHF.